The 12 T cell receptor beta chains listed next were all sequenced from one sample in a study of blood T cell repertoires in COVID-19. The protocol was immunoSEQ multiplex PCR, while the TCRdb copy is restricted to in-frame clones and leaves out a portion. The profile covers over 15,000 clones, with 89% appearing a single time and 10% to 15% taken by the ten largest. Sequences were obtained from peripheral blood. The receptors here all came from a man in his 60s with active COVID-19.

J is TRBJ2-7 and V is TRBV2; TRBD1 is a possible D gene (5 bases). Trimming removed 6 bases from V and 4 bases from J, with 7 bases in between. CDR3 length: 11 residues. Germline V gives CDR1 SNHLY, CDR2 FYNNEI. This CDR3 reads CASRQEYEQYF. As DNA, the CDR3 is TGTGCCAGCAGACAGGAATACGAGCAGTACTTC.

The chain carries TRBV21-1 and TRBJ1-1; TRBD1, as called in the table, went unchecked against the DNA. TRBV21-1 is a pseudogene locus. The CDR3 spans 15 residues. DNA of the CDR3: TGTGCCAGCAGCATACAGACAGGGAGGAGCACTGAAGCTTTCTTT. It specifies CASSIQTGRSTEAFF.

The rearrangement joins TRBV18 to TRBJ1-1; D uncertain. Looked up from germline, CDR1 is KGHSH and CDR2 is LQKENI. This CDR3 is 13 amino acids long. Trimming removed 2 bases from V and 1 base from J, with 5 bases in between. CDR3 amino acids: CASSPYGNTEAFF. CDR3 DNA: TGTGCCAGCTCACCATACGGGAACACTGAAGCTTTCTTT.

The rearrangement joins TRBV9 to TRBJ2-7, with a possible D match to TRBD2 (6 bases). The V and J ends lost 4 bases and 3 bases respectively, with 11 bases between them. From germline, CDR1 is SGDLS and CDR2 YYNGEE. This CDR3 has 13 amino acids. The CDR3 sequence: CASSPRDFYEQYF. The CDR3 DNA reads as TGTGCCAGCAGCCCCCGGGACTTCTACGAGCAGTACTTC.

The chain has TRBV5-1 and TRBJ2-1, with unresolved D. V lost 6 bases, J lost 8 bases, and 21 bases lay in between. This CDR3 is built from 15 residues. Germline V gene lookup returns CDR1 SGHRS and CDR2 YFSETQ. The CDR3 loop reads CASTLGRSGFDEQFF. CDR3 bases: TGCGCCAGCACCCTGGGCAGGTCAGGTTTTGATGAGCAGTTCTTC.

The CDR3 DNA follows: TGTGCCAGTAGGAGACAGGGGGGGTCGTCCTACGAGCAGTACTTC. It specifies CASRRQGGSSYEQYF. The V and J genes are TRBV19 and TRBJ2-7; 9 bases are shared with TRBD1. This CDR3 is built from 15 residues. J lost 1 base, V lost 6 bases, and 7 bases had no gene match. CDR1 is LNHDA, CDR2 SQIVND, per germline (reference sequence).

This sequence joins TRBV25-1 and TRBJ1-2, with TRBD1 as a possible D gene (5 bases). The CDR3 length is 12 residues. Trimming shortened V by 6 bases and J by 7 bases, and 12 bases separated the two germline ends. Germline V gives CDR1 MGHDK, CDR2 SYGVNS. DNA for the CDR3: TGTGCCAGCAGGACGCTCGGGGGTGGCTACACCTTC. Its protein is CASRTLGGGYTF.

The chain couples TRBV10-3 to TRBJ2-2; 8 bases are shared with TRBD1. The CDR3 length is 14 residues. Germline CDR1 ENHRY, CDR2 SYGVKD. The V and J ends lost 10 bases and 6 bases, in that order; junction bases with no gene match: 10. The CDR3 protein is CATEDRVGAGELFF. CDR3 coding DNA: TGTGCCACCGAGGACAGGGTGGGAGCCGGGGAGCTGTTTTTT.

The chain combines TRBV27 with TRBJ1-2, with D tentatively TRBD1 (6 bases). The germline V gene has CDR1 MNHEY and CDR2 SMNVEV (reference sequence). Trimming shortened V by 5 bases and J by 2 bases, and 9 bases separated the two germline ends. This CDR3 contains 13 residues. The CDR3 sequence: CASSPTGNYGYTF. The CDR3 DNA sequence: TGTGCCAGCAGTCCTACAGGGAACTATGGCTACACCTTC.

The CDR3 spells CASSPLGTGFYEQFF. DNA for the CDR3: TGTGCCAGCAGCCCCTTGGGGACAGGGTTCTATGAGCAGTTCTTC. The chain recombines TRBV14 with TRBJ2-1, with 9 positions matching TRBD1. The CDR3 loop spans 15 amino acids. In germline, CDR1 is SGHDN, CDR2 FVKESK. V lost 4 bases, J lost 8 bases, and 9 bases stayed unmatched.

The rearrangement uses TRBV11-2 and TRBJ1-5; weak D call: TRBD1 (5 bases). The germline V gene has CDR1 SGHAT and CDR2 FQNNGV. Trimming took 5 bases from V and 5 from J, leaving 13 bases between them. The CDR3 loop spans 14 amino acids. CDR3 protein: CASSDSRWDQPQHF. Written as DNA, the CDR3 is TGTGCCAGCAGCGACAGCCGTTGGGATCAGCCCCAGCATTTT.

This clone was counted a single time. This chain connects TRBV30 to TRBJ2-3; no definite D call. The CDR3 has 13 amino acids. Looked up from germline, CDR1 is GTSNPN and CDR2 is SVGIG (reference sequence). The V end was cut by 4 bases, the J end by 5 bases, with 13 bases between. The chain's CDR3 is CAWTWASVDTQYF. CDR3 nucleotides: TGTGCCTGGACTTGGGCGTCGGTAGATACGCAGTATTTT.